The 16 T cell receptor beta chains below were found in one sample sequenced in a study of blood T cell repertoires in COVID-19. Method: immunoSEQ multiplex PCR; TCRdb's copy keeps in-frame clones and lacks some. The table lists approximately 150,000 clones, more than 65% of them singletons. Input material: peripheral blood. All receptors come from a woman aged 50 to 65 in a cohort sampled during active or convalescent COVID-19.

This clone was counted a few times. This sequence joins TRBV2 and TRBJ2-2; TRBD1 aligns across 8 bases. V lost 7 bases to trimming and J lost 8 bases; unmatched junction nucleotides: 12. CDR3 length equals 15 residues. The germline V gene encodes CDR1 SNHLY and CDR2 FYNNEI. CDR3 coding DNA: TGTGCCAGCAATCGGAGACAGGGGTCCTGGGGGGAGCTGTTTTTT. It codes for CASNRRQGSWGELFF.

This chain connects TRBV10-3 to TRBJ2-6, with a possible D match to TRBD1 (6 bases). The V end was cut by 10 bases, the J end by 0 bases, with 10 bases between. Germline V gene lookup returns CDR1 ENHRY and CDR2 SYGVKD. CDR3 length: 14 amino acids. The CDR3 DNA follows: TGTGCCAGTGGACAGCCCTCTGGGGCCAACGTCCTGACTTTC. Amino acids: CASGQPSGANVLTF.

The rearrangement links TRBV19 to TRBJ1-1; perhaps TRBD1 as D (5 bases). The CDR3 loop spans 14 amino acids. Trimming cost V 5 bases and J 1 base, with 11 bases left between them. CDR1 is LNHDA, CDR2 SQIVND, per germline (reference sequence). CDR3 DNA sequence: TGTGCCAGTAGTGCGACAGACGAGAACACTGAAGCTTTCTTT. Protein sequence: CASSATDENTEAFF.

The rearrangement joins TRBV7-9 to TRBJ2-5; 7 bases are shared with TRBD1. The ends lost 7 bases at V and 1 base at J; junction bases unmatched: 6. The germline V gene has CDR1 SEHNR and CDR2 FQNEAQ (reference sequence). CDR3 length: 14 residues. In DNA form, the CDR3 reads TGTGCCAGCAACAAACAGGGGCGCCAAGAGACCCAGTACTTC. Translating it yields CASNKQGRQETQYF.

For the CDR3, the DNA is TGTGCCAGCAGCCAGCCAACCCCTAGCGGGGGTTCCTACGAGCAGTACTTC. It encodes CASSQPTPSGGSYEQYF. The chain couples TRBV3-1 (or the pseudogene TRBV3-2) to TRBJ2-7, with 10 bases that match TRBD2. Germline V gene data show CDR1 as LGHDT and CDR2 as YNNKEL (reference sequence). The CDR3 sequence is 17 residues long. The trim removed 3 bases at V and 1 base at J, leaving 9 bases unmatched.

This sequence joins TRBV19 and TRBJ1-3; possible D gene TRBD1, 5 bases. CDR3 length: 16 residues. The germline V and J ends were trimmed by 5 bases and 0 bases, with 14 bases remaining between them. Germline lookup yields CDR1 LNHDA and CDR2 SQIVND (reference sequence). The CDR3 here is CASSSSRTGSGNTIYF. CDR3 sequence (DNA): TGTGCCAGTAGTTCCTCCCGCACAGGCTCTGGAAACACCATATATTTT. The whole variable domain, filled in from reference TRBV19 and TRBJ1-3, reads DGGITQSPKYLFRKEGQNVTLSCEQNLNHDAMYWYRQDPGQGLRLIYYSQIVNDFQKGDIAEGYSVSREKKESFPLTVTSAQKNPTAFYLCASSSSRTGSGNTIYFGEGSWLTVV.

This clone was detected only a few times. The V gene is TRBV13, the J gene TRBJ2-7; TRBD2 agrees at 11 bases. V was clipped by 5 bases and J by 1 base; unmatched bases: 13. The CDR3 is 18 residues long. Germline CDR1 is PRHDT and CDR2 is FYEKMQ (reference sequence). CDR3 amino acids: CASSPTSGGAFRSYEQYF. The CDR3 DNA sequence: TGTGCCAGCAGCCCCACTAGCGGGGGAGCCTTTAGATCCTACGAGCAGTACTTC.

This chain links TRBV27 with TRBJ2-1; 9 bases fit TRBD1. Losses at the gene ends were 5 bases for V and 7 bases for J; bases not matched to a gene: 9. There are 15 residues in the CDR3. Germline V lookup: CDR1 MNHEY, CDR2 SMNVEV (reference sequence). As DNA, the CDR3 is TGTGCCAGCAGTCACCTCCGGACAGGGGTAAATGAGCAGTTCTTC. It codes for CASSHLRTGVNEQFF.

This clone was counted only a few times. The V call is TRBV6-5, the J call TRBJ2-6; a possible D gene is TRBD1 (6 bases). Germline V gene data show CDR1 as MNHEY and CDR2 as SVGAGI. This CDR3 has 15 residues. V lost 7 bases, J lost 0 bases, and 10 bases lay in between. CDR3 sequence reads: CASKQGISGANVLTF. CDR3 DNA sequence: TGTGCCAGCAAACAGGGCATCTCTGGGGCCAACGTCCTGACTTTC.

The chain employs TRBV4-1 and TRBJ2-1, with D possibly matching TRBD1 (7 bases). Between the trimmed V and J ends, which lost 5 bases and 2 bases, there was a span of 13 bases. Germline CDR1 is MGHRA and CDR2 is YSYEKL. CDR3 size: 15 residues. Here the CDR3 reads CASSNQGGPYNEQFF. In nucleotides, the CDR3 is TGCGCCAGCAGCAATCAGGGGGGCCCCTACAATGAGCAGTTCTTC.

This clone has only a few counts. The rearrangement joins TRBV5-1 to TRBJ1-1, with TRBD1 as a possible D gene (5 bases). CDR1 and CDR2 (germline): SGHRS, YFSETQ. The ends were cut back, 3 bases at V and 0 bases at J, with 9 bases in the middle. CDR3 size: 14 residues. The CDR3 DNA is TGCGCCAGCAGCTCGTCAGGGATGAACACTGAAGCTTTCTTT. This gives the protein CASSSSGMNTEAFF.

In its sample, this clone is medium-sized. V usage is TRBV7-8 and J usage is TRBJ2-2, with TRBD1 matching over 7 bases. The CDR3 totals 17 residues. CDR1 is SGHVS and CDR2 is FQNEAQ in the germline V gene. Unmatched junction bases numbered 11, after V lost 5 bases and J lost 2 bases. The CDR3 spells CASSRGTGTDNTGELFF. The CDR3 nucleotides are TGTGCCAGCAGCCGAGGAACCGGGACAGATAACACCGGGGAGCTGTTTTTT.

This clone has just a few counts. CDR3 bases: TGTGCCAGCAGGCTGAGCCCCCCACTAGCGGGCAACAATGAGCAGTTCTTC. This sequence encodes CASRLSPPLAGNNEQFF. This chain joins TRBV7-2 and TRBJ2-1, with 9 bases that match TRBD2. The CDR3 spans 17 residues. V gave up 6 bases and J gave up 5 bases; unmatched junction bases: 14. CDR1 and CDR2 from the germline V gene are SGHTA and FQGNSA.

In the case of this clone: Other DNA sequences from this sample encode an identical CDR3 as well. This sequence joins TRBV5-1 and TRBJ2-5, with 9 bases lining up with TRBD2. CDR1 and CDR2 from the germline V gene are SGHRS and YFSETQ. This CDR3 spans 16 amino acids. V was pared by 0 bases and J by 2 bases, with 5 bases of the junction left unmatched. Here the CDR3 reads CASSLAGSGGQETQYF. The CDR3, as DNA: TGCGCCAGCAGCTTGGCCGGCAGCGGGGGGCAAGAGACCCAGTACTTC.

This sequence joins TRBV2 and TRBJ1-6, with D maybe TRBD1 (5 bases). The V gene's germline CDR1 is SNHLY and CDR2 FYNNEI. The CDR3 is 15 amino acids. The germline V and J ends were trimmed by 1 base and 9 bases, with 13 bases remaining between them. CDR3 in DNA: TGTGCCAGCAGTGAAGACAGGTTCAATGGTTCACCCCTCCACTTT. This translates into CASSEDRFNGSPLHF. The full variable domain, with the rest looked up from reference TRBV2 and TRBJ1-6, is EPEVTQTPSHQVTQMGQEVILRCVPISNHLYFYWYRQILGQKVEFLVSFYNNEISEKSEIFDDQFSVERPDGSNFTLKIRSTKLEDSAMYFCASSEDRFNGSPLHFGNGTRLTVT.

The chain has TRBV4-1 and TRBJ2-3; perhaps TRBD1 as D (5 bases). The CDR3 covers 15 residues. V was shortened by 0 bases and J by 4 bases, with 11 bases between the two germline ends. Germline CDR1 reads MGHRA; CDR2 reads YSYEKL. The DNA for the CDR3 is TGCGCCAGCAGCCAAGATCCAGGGAATCCAGATACGCAGTATTTT. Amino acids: CASSQDPGNPDTQYF.